This T cell receptor beta chain was obtained from a study of blood T cells in healthy people across ages. Study-wide results and limits: Among long-lived donors, naive CD4+ cells were more numerous and diversity higher than in aged donors.

Through a sample-barcoded 5' primer and a J-beta primer mix, a second PCR was run for roughly 6 to 12 cycles. TCRdb processed the 5' RACE reads anew with MiXCR; each CDR3 protein has one entry. The sample shows some 1 million distinct CDR3 sequences, 40% to 55% of them seen only once. Caucasian, healthy and from Russia, the donors were aged between roughly 6 and 95. This clonotype was detected only a few times. What it recognizes is unknown. CDR3 length: 14 residues. Trimming left V 6 bases short and J 4 bases short, with 15 bases between. The sequence derives from a woman in her fifties or sixties in good health. Sequencing was carried out using blood. V gene TRBV12-3 or TRBV12-4 combines with J gene TRBJ1-2; D not resolved. The CDR3, as DNA: TGTGCCAGCAGCCCGCGGGCCCTAGTCTATGGCTACACCTTC. Its translation: CASSPRALVYGYTF.